What follows are 8 T cell receptor beta chains derived from one specimen sequenced in a study of synovial regulatory T cells in juvenile arthritis. Only in-frame clones appear in the TCRdb table, and some are missing; sequencing was by immunoSEQ multiplex PCR. The sample table includes 8,000 to 10,000 clones. The sample consisted of Treg cells from blood. The subset denotes: remaining (HLA-DR-negative) circulating blood Treg cells. The receptors were gathered from a donor aged 2-30 years with juvenile idiopathic arthritis.

The chain is built from TRBV7-9 and TRBJ1-1. The CDR3 covers 13 residues. The DNA is unrecorded. Per germline, CDR1 SEHNR and CDR2 FQNEAQ (reference sequence). Here the CDR3 reads CASSPDGNTEAFF.

This sequence joins TRBV6-6 and TRBJ1-6; lacking DNA, the TRBD1 call made by TCRdb goes unchecked. This CDR3 has 15 residues. A DNA sequence was not provided. Per germline, CDR1 MNHNY and CDR2 SVGAGI (reference sequence). The CDR3 here is CASSPGQAYNSPLHF.

CDR3 protein: CASEFRGTGELFF. The chain uses TRBV6-1 and TRBJ2-2; TCRdb proposes TRBD1, but this gene call is untestable without DNA. This CDR3 is built from 13 residues. Only the protein sequence is given. CDR1 and CDR2 (germline): MNHNS, SASEGT.

The chain joins TRBV28 to TRBJ1-4; TCRdb lists TRBD1, though no DNA is available to test this call. This CDR3 has 16 residues. Only the protein is available. Germline V CDR1 and CDR2: MDHEN, SYDVKM. The CDR3 reads CASNGPSPGPDEKLFF.

The chain has TRBV27 and TRBJ2-7; as DNA is missing, the TRBD2 call by TCRdb cannot be tested. The CDR3 extends over 14 amino acids. No DNA is given. The V gene's germline CDR1 is MNHEY and CDR2 SMNVEV (reference sequence). CDR3 loop: CASSFVAGAYEQYF.

J is TRBJ2-1 and V is TRBV4-1; the D gene TCRdb calls, TRBD2, cannot be checked with no DNA. This CDR3 is 16 amino acids long. The DNA sequence is not available. Germline-derived CDR1 and CDR2 are MGHRA and YSYEKL. The CDR3 loop reads CASSQEAGGSYNEQFF.

The V call is TRBV6-5, the J call TRBJ2-7; checking the TCRdb D call of TRBD2 is not possible without DNA. This CDR3 has 15 residues. The nucleotide record is missing. CDR1 and CDR2 (germline): MNHEY, SVGAGI. CDR3 sequence reads: CASRGGLASSYEQYF.

CDR3 loop: CASSSTTNTEAFF. The chain links TRBV7-6 to TRBJ1-1; TCRdb indicates TRBD1, and absent DNA this call remains unverified. CDR1 and CDR2 (germline): SGHVS, FNYEAQ. The CDR3 contains 13 residues. DNA is not on record.